This T cell receptor beta chain stems from a study of shared clonotypes between healthy human individuals. About the study: The people who gave samples were two women and three men aged 18 to 49. Findings and limits, study-wide: A generally larger estimated richness was seen in naive subsets than in memory subsets.

The table came from immunoSEQ multiplex PCR; TCRdb's copy has only in-frame clones and leaves some out. Of around 2.5 million clones listed, approximately 93% are singletons. In regard to this clone: Its antigen is currently unknown.

Germline V gives CDR1 KGHSH, CDR2 LQKENI. V lost 2 bases to trimming and J lost 7 bases; unmatched junction nucleotides: 8. This CDR3 spans 17 amino acids. V is TRBV18 and J is TRBJ2-1; 13 bases map to TRBD2. The sequenced sample was naive CD4+ T cells from PBMCs. Specified subset: CD45RA+ positively selected. The receptor was isolated from a man aged 18 to 30 in good health. Some clones in this sample may be carry-over from other donors' samples. CDR3 residues: CASSPTSGRAFMNEQFF. The CDR3 DNA follows: TGTGCCAGCTCACCAACTAGCGGGAGGGCCTTTATGAATGAGCAGTTCTTC.